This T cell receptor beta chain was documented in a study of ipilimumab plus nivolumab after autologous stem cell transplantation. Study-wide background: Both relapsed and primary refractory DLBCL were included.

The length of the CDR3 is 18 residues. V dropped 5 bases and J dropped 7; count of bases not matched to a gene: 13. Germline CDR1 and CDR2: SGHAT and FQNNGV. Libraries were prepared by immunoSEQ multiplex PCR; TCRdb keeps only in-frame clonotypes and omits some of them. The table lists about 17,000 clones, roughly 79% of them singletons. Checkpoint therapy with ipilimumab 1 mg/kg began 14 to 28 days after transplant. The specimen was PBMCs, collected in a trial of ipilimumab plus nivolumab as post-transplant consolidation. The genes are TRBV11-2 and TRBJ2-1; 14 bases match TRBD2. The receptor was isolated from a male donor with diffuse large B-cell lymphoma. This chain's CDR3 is CASSRGTSGGPRENEQFF. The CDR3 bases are TGTGCCAGCAGCCGGGGGACTAGCGGGGGCCCGAGAGAAAATGAGCAGTTCTTC.